Listed below are T cell receptor beta chains from one sample, sequenced in a study of T-cell reconstitution after alpha-beta-depleted transplantation in children. TCRdb reprocessed the PCR reads with MiXCR, giving one entry per CDR3 protein. The table has more than 200,000 distinct CDR3 sequences, approximately 9.9% seen once. The sequences come from PBMCs from the stem cell graft donor, collected from the stem cell graft. These TCRs come from a human donor who donated a stem cell graft to a child with SCID. The CDR3 runs from the conserved cysteine through the conserved F or W. D genes are given only for firm matches. Where a row states a size, it is once, few, many or the class of an expanded clone; other rows omit it.

abundance	v_gene	d_gene	j_gene	CDR3aa	CDR3nt
many	TRBV5-1	-	TRBJ1-2	CASSFRGSGYTF	TGCGCCAGCAGCTTCCGAGGTAGTGGCTACACCTTC
many	TRBV5-1	TRBD2	TRBJ2-1	CASSQDPGGRNEQFF	TGCGCCAGCAGCCAGGACCCGGGGGGGAGGAATGAGCAGTTCTTC
many	TRBV6-5	-	TRBJ2-3	CASSYSAVTDTQYF	TGTGCCAGCAGTTACTCGGCCGTCACAGATACGCAGTATTTT
many	TRBV6-1	TRBD2	TRBJ2-3	CASRTRTSGAPTDTQYF	TGTGCCAGCAGAACCCGGACTAGCGGGGCACCCACAGATACGCAGTATTTT
many	TRBV7-2	TRBD1	TRBJ1-1	CASSRDRGFEAFF	TGTGCCAGCAGCCGGGACAGGGGATTTGAAGCTTTCTTT
many	TRBV12-3/TRBV12-4	TRBD1	TRBJ2-1	CASSHPGGEQFF	TGTGCCAGCAGTCACCCAGGGGGAGAGCAGTTCTTC
-	TRBV5-1	TRBD2	TRBJ2-1	CASSPQRGGSYNEQFF	TGCGCCAGCAGCCCGCAGCGGGGGGGCTCCTACAATGAGCAGTTCTTC
many	TRBV20-1	TRBD2	TRBJ2-4	CSAASGGGVAKNIQYF	TGCAGTGCTGCTAGCGGGGGGGGGGTAGCCAAAAACATTCAGTACTTC
many	TRBV5-1	TRBD1	TRBJ1-1	CASSSGQVLNTEAFF	TGCGCCAGCAGCTCGGGACAGGTTCTGAACACTGAAGCTTTCTTT
many	TRBV5-6	-	TRBJ2-7	CASSRGRYEQYF	TGTGCCAGCAGCCGAGGACGCTACGAGCAGTACTTC
many	TRBV20-1	-	TRBJ1-2	CSAQGYIYGYTF	TGCAGTGCCCAGGGGTACATCTATGGCTACACCTTC
many	TRBV2	TRBD1	TRBJ1-1	CASSGTGATEAFF	TGTGCCAGCAGTGGGACAGGGGCCACTGAAGCTTTCTTT
-	TRBV5-5	-	TRBJ2-1	CASSLVTGPRSGQFF	TGTGCCAGCAGCTTGGTCACAGGGCCCCGCAGTGGGCAGTTCTTC
-	TRBV7-6	-	TRBJ1-6	CASSSGGGNSPLHF	TGTGCCAGCAGCTCTGGCGGGGGTAATTCACCCCTCCACTTT
-	TRBV7-9	-	TRBJ1-1	CASSPGAGPEAFF	TGTGCCAGCAGCCCCGGTGCGGGGCCTGAAGCTTTCTTT
many	TRBV24-1	-	TRBJ2-1	CATSDFMGNEQFF	TGTGCCACCAGTGATTTTATGGGCAATGAGCAGTTCTTC